The rows below give T cell receptor beta chains drawn from one sample of a study of immune cell composition in non-small cell lung cancer. The assay was immunoSEQ multiplex PCR, and TCRdb's table has in-frame clones only and misses some. Among around 10,000 clones listed, roughly 60% were seen once. The sequenced sample consisted of lung tumor tissue. Receptors originate from a human donor with non-small cell lung cancer. CDR3s include the opening cysteine and the closing phenylalanine or tryptophan. A D gene is named only where the DNA matches it firmly. The size field is filled for only some rows; it gives once, few, many or a size class.

cdr3_length,d_call,j_call,clone_size,v_call,cdr3_aa,cdr3_nt
18,TRBD1,TRBJ2-5,-,TRBV30,CAWSVREDRGLPQETQYF,TGTGCCTGGAGTGTAAGGGAGGACAGGGGGCTACCCCAAGAGACCCAGTACTTC
15,-,TRBJ2-7,once,TRBV18,CASSAYRAENYEQYF,TGTGCCAGCTCGGCGTACAGGGCCGAGAACTACGAGCAGTACTTC
13,-,TRBJ1-1,-,TRBV7-2,CASSAGAYTEAFF,TGTGCCAGCAGCGCGGGGGCGTACACTGAAGCTTTCTTT
13,-,TRBJ2-1,-,TRBV6-5,CASSYSRYNEQFF,TGTGCCAGCAGTTATTCGCGCTACAATGAGCAGTTCTTC
14,TRBD1,TRBJ1-2,once,TRBV9,CASSVGQGAGGYTF,TGTGCCAGCAGCGTGGGACAGGGGGCGGGTGGCTACACCTTC
14,-,TRBJ2-2,-,TRBV9,CASSPRRFTGELFF,TGTGCCAGCAGCCCCCGTAGATTCACCGGGGAGCTGTTTTTT
14,TRBD2,TRBJ2-3,-,TRBV7-3,CASSLLAGTDTQYF,TGTGCCAGCAGCCTTCTAGCGGGCACAGATACGCAGTATTTT
14,-,TRBJ2-5,-,TRBV6-1,CASSEDPSEETQYF,TGTGCCAGCAGTGAAGATCCTAGCGAAGAGACCCAGTACTTC
15,TRBD1,TRBJ1-4,-,TRBV27,CASSQRQGAGEKLFF,TGTGCCAGCAGCCAAAGACAGGGAGCAGGGGAAAAACTGTTTTTT
16,TRBD2,TRBJ2-7,medium-sized,TRBV5-1,CASSLVGLAGGNEQYF,TGCGCCAGCAGCTTGGTAGGGCTAGCGGGAGGGAACGAGCAGTACTTC
13,TRBD2,TRBJ2-5,-,TRBV6-5,CASSYGLAETQYF,TGTGCCAGCAGTTACGGACTAGCGGAGACCCAGTACTTC
12,-,TRBJ1-1,-,TRBV29-1,CSVDNIGAGAFF,TGCAGCGTTGACAATATAGGAGCGGGAGCTTTCTTT
14,-,TRBJ2-7,-,TRBV7-9,CASSPYGQPYEQYF,TGTGCCAGCAGCCCGTACGGACAGCCCTACGAGCAGTACTTC
15,TRBD2,TRBJ2-1,-,TRBV5-1,CASSFATSRDNEQFF,TGCGCCAGCAGCTTTGCGACTAGCCGGGACAATGAGCAGTTCTTC
13,-,TRBJ1-2,-,TRBV7-9,CASSSPIQGGPTF,TGTGCCAGCAGCTCGCCTATTCAAGGGGGACCCACCTTC
18,TRBD2,TRBJ2-3,few,TRBV4-2,CASSPGLAGGGVTDTQYF,TGTGCCAGCAGCCCTGGACTAGCGGGAGGGGGGGTCACAGATACGCAGTATTTT
15,-,TRBJ2-5,-,TRBV28,CASSLIVSPGETQYF,TGTGCCAGCAGTTTAATAGTCTCACCCGGAGAGACCCAGTACTTC
19,TRBD1,TRBJ2-7,-,TRBV28,CASSLRIGVGTGPIYEQYF,TGTGCCAGCAGTTTACGGATTGGGGTGGGGACAGGGCCTATTTACGAGCAGTACTTC
14,-,TRBJ2-1,medium-sized,TRBV6-5,CASSKEVSYNEQFF,TGTGCCAGCAGCAAGGAGGTATCCTACAATGAGCAGTTCTTC
16,TRBD2,TRBJ2-5,-,TRBV7-9,CASSLLAGLARETQYF,TGTGCCAGCAGCTTGTTGGCGGGACTAGCTAGAGAGACCCAGTACTTC
15,TRBD2,TRBJ2-3,-,TRBV5-6,CASSQGLASGDTQYF,TGTGCCAGCAGCCAGGGACTAGCGTCGGGAGATACGCAGTATTTT
15,TRBD2,TRBJ2-1,-,TRBV6-4,CASSEISGRAGEQFF,TGTGCCAGCAGTGAGATAAGCGGGAGGGCCGGTGAGCAGTTCTTC
13,-,TRBJ2-7,-,TRBV7-2,CASSLVISREQYF,TGTGCCAGCAGCTTAGTCATAAGCCGCGAGCAGTACTTC